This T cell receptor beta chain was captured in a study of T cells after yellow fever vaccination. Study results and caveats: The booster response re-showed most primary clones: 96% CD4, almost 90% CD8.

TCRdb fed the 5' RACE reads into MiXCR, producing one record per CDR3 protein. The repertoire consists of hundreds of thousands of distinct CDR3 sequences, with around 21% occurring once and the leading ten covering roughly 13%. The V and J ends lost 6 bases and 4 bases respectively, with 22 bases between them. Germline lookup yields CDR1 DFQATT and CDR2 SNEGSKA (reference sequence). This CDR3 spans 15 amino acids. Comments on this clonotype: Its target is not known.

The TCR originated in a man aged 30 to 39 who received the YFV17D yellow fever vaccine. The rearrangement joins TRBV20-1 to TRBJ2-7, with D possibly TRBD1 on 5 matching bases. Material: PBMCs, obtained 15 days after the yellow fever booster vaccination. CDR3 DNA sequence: TGCAGTGCCCAGCAATCAGGGCAGAATATATACGAGCAGTACTTC. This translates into CSAQQSGQNIYEQYF.